A single sample gave rise to the 26 T cell receptor beta chains below, sequenced in a study of CD8 T cells in Susac syndrome. When the RNA was reverse transcribed, random hexamers were used with an input of about 0.45 to 1 ug. TCRdb independently ran MiXCR on the immunoSEQ multiplex PCR reads; one entry per CDR3 protein. The table includes around 170,000 distinct CDR3 sequences, roughly 92% detected once. The specimen was CD4+ T cells from PBMCs. Source of these receptors: a human donor with Susac syndrome.

The V call is TRBV10-3, the J call TRBJ2-3; 12 bases match TRBD1. This CDR3 spans 15 amino acids. CDR1 and CDR2 (germline): ENHRY, SYGVKD. Trimming took 6 bases from V and 5 from J; bases not matched to a gene: 6. CDR3 loop: CAIRTRDRGLDTQYF. DNA of the CDR3: TGTGCCATCAGGACCCGGGACAGGGGGCTAGATACGCAGTATTTT.

The chain recombines TRBV18 with TRBJ2-1; 7 nucleotides line up with TRBD1. From germline, CDR1 is KGHSH and CDR2 LQKENI. The junction had 14 bases not matched to a gene; V was cut back by 2 bases and J by 10 bases. The CDR3 is 16 residues long. The DNA for the CDR3 is TGTGCCAGCTCACCAGTGACAGGGTTTACGATAATGGAGCAGTTCTTC. The encoded protein is CASSPVTGFTIMEQFF.

The chain couples TRBV2 to TRBJ1-4; no firm D call. Trimming removed 4 bases at V and 9 bases at J, with 9 bases between. Germline V gives CDR1 SNHLY, CDR2 FYNNEI. The CDR3 has 12 residues. CDR3 loop: CASSASGKKLFF. CDR3 nucleotides: TGTGCCAGCAGTGCGTCTGGGAAAAAACTGTTTTTT.

This clonotype was seen a single time. This chain connects TRBV30 to TRBJ2-7; 8 nucleotides match TRBD2. V was clipped by 0 bases and J by 6 bases; unmatched bases: 4. The CDR3 extends over 13 amino acids. CDR1 and CDR2 (germline): GTSNPN, SVGIG (reference sequence). The DNA of the CDR3 is TGTGCCTGGAGTGTTGAGCTAGCGGGCGAGCAGTACTTC. Translating it yields CAWSVELAGEQYF.

V and J are TRBV20-1 and TRBJ1-4; TRBD1 matches at 7 bases. The CDR3 has 13 residues. The junction had 6 bases not matched to a gene; V was cut back by 3 bases and J by 8 bases. Germline values: CDR1 DFQATT, CDR2 SNEGSKA (reference sequence). CDR3 amino acids: CSASFQGGEKLFF. The CDR3 DNA follows: TGCAGTGCTAGCTTCCAGGGGGGCGAAAAACTGTTTTTT.

A single count supports this clonotype. This chain joins TRBV7-6 and TRBJ2-1, with TRBD1 matching 11 bases. Losses at the gene ends were 7 bases for V and 7 bases for J; bases not matched to a gene: 15. This CDR3 is 17 amino acids long. Germline CDR1 SGHVS, CDR2 FNYEAQ. The CDR3 DNA follows: TGTGCCAGCAAGTTAGGTCCCACGGACAGGGGGCAAAATGAGCAGTTCTTC. This translates into CASKLGPTDRGQNEQFF.

CDR3 region: CARPLKLGYEQYF. The DNA for the CDR3 is TGTGCCCGCCCCCTAAAATTGGGATACGAGCAGTACTTC. The chain combines TRBV12-3 or TRBV12-4 with TRBJ2-7; D remains ambiguous. The CDR3 sequence is 13 residues long. The V end lost 11 bases, the J end lost 4 bases, and 18 bases lay between the germline ends.

The genes are TRBV29-1 and TRBJ2-1; TRBD2 is a possible D gene (5 bases). This CDR3 is 11 amino acids long. With 6 bases removed from V and 7 bases from J, the gap between germline ends came to 10 bases. Germline V lookup: CDR1 SQVTM, CDR2 ANQGSEA. The CDR3, as DNA: TGCAGCGTGGGAAGAGGGAATGAGCAGTTCTTC. Residues: CSVGRGNEQFF.

In this sample, this clonotype turned up once. The chain uses TRBV29-1 and TRBJ2-7, with 9 bases that match TRBD1. The CDR3 has 14 residues. Losses at the gene ends were 7 bases for V and 2 bases for J; bases not matched to a gene: 9. Germline values: CDR1 SQVTM, CDR2 ANQGSEA. The CDR3: CSASTGQGPYEQYF. The CDR3 region has the DNA TGCAGCGCATCAACTGGACAGGGGCCCTACGAGCAGTACTTC.

This clonotype appeared once. V usage is TRBV7-2 and J usage is TRBJ1-6; unclear D gene. This CDR3 has 12 residues. Germline assignment: CDR1 SGHTA and CDR2 FQGNSA. Trimming shortened V by 7 bases and J by 15 bases, and 16 bases separated the two germline ends. CDR3 DNA sequence: TGTGCCAGCACCCCCGCGGTGACTAACCTCCACTTT. Amino acid sequence: CASTPAVTNLHF.

The chain couples TRBV6-2 or TRBV6-3 to TRBJ1-1; D is ambiguous. Looked up from germline, CDR1 is MNHEY and CDR2 is SVGEGT. V lost 2 bases and J 1 base, leaving 17 bases between the germline ends. CDR3 length: 17 amino acids. CDR3 region: CASSYRSAGSRNTEAFF. The CDR3 bases are TGTGCCAGCAGTTACCGATCGGCGGGGAGTCGGAACACTGAAGCTTTCTTT.

This clonotype was recorded once. The V gene is TRBV5-1, the J gene TRBJ1-6; tentatively, D is TRBD1 (5 bases). CDR3 length equals 14 residues. The V end was cut by 3 bases, the J end by 11 bases, with 15 bases between. The germline V gene encodes CDR1 SGHRS and CDR2 YFSETQ. CDR3 amino acids: CASSSGTENPPLHF. CDR3 bases: TGCGCCAGCAGCTCTGGGACCGAGAATCCACCCCTCCACTTT.

The chain links TRBV6-5 to TRBJ2-7, with TRBD1 matching over 9 bases. V was pared by 5 bases and J by 4 bases, with 6 bases of the junction left unmatched. CDR3 size: 14 residues. Germline values: CDR1 MNHEY, CDR2 SVGAGI. CDR3 sequence reads: CASSQWDRVYEQYF. The CDR3 DNA reads TGTGCCAGCAGTCAATGGGACAGGGTATACGAGCAGTACTTC.

This clonotype was detected a few times. The CDR3 protein is CSFRQGTGNTIYF. CDR3 in DNA: TGCAGCTTCCGACAGGGAACTGGAAACACCATATATTTT. The J gene is TRBJ1-3, the V gene TRBV29-1; the match to TRBD1 covers 7 bases. V lost 8 bases and J lost 2; bases outside the gene matches: 6. Germline V CDR1 and CDR2: SQVTM, ANQGSEA. The CDR3 totals 13 residues.

The chain combines TRBV10-3 with TRBJ1-2, with D uncertain. Germline CDR1 is ENHRY and CDR2 is SYGVKD. V was cut by 1 base and J by 8 bases, with 8 bases left in between. There are 12 residues in the CDR3. CDR3 sequence: CAISEFPGGYTF. CDR3 DNA sequence: TGTGCCATCAGTGAGTTCCCCGGGGGCTACACCTTC.

The chain couples TRBV12-1 to TRBJ2-3; no DNA check was done on the table's D call, TRBD2. TRBV12-1 is designated a pseudogene. CDR3 length equals 14 residues. The CDR3 coding sequence is TGTGCCAGCACCCTAGGACTCAGCACAGATACGCAGTATTTT. It codes for CASTLGLSTDTQYF.

V usage is TRBV29-1 and J usage is TRBJ1-1; 9 bases agree with TRBD1. Germline V gene lookup returns CDR1 SQVTM and CDR2 ANQGSEA. With 6 bases clipped from V and 4 bases from J, the junction kept 3 bases outside the gene matches. The CDR3 has 12 amino acids. CDR3 coding DNA: TGCAGCGTGGACAGGGGTAGCACTGAAGCTTTCTTT. It is translated as CSVDRGSTEAFF.

The chain uses TRBV18 and TRBJ2-1, with TRBD1 matching 9 bases. CDR3 length: 15 amino acids. Germline assignment: CDR1 KGHSH and CDR2 LQKENI. Trimming at V came to 4 bases and at J to 4 bases, leaving 5 bases not matched to a gene. The CDR3 sequence is CASSQPGQGYNEQFF. The CDR3 DNA follows: TGTGCCAGCTCACAACCGGGACAGGGATACAATGAGCAGTTCTTC.

V and J are TRBV30 and TRBJ1-1; weak D call: TRBD1 (5 bases). The V gene lost 7 bases and the J gene lost 2 bases, with 17 bases spanning the gap. CDR3 length equals 14 residues. Germline CDR1 and CDR2: GTSNPN and SVGIG (reference sequence). The CDR3 bases are TGTGCCTTCTCTGGGGGGGTCCTAAACACTGAAGCTTTCTTT. As protein: CAFSGGVLNTEAFF.

The chain is built from TRBV3-1 and TRBJ2-2, with D maybe TRBD1 (6 bases). This CDR3 has 14 residues. V was cut by 2 bases and J by 7 bases, with 11 bases left in between. CDR1 and CDR2 from the germline V gene are LGHDT and YNNKEL (reference sequence). The CDR3 spells CASSQRQAGGELFF. The CDR3 region has the DNA TGTGCCAGCAGCCAACGACAGGCCGGCGGGGAGCTGTTTTTT.

The J gene is TRBJ1-3, the V gene TRBV14; perhaps TRBD1 as D (6 bases). The CDR3 spans 17 residues. V was pared by 4 bases and J by 2 bases, with 18 bases between. Germline loops: CDR1 SGHDN, CDR2 FVKESK. The CDR3: CASSRTAGVQTGNTIYF. The CDR3, as DNA: TGTGCCAGCAGCCGGACAGCGGGGGTTCAAACTGGAAACACCATATATTTT.

The V call is TRBV29-1, the J call TRBJ2-1, with 7 bases matching TRBD1. Germline V gene sequence: CDR1 SQVTM, CDR2 ANQGSEA. The CDR3 runs to 12 residues. The trim removed 2 bases at V and 8 bases at J, leaving 3 bases unmatched. The DNA of the CDR3 is TGCAGCGTTGAACCAGACAGGGATGAGCAGTTCTTC. Translating gives CSVEPDRDEQFF.

The chain uses TRBV24-1 and TRBJ1-2; a weak D match, TRBD1 (6 bases). With 4 bases removed from V and 3 bases from J, the gap between germline ends came to 20 bases. CDR1 and CDR2 (germline): KGHDR, SFDVKD. This CDR3 contains 17 residues. The CDR3 DNA is TGTGCCACCAGTGACCCCGTTTGGGGGGGCGCGGACTATGGCTACACCTTC. This codes for CATSDPVWGGADYGYTF.

The rearrangement joins TRBV7-2 to TRBJ2-1; D is perhaps TRBD1 or TRBD2 (5 bases each). The CDR3 sequence is 13 residues long. With 4 bases removed from V and 10 bases from J, the gap between germline ends came to 14 bases. The germline V gene encodes CDR1 SGHTA and CDR2 FQGNSA. This CDR3 reads CASSSFRDQEQFF. DNA of the CDR3: TGTGCCAGCAGCTCCTTCCGGGACCAAGAGCAGTTCTTC.

This clonotype was counted a few times. The gene calls are TRBV6-1 and TRBJ2-5, with D possibly TRBD1 on 6 matching bases. The CDR3 length is 15 residues. In germline, CDR1 is MNHNS, CDR2 SASEGT. V was clipped by 7 bases and J by 1 base, with 16 bases between them. In nucleotides, the CDR3 is TGTGCCAGCATCCAGGACAGCAATACCCAAGAGACCCAGTACTTC. It yields the protein CASIQDSNTQETQYF.

The chain is built from TRBV20-1 and TRBJ2-3, with TRBD2 matching 8 bases. Looked up from germline, CDR1 is DFQATT and CDR2 is SNEGSKA (reference sequence). With V trimmed by 5 bases and J by 0 bases, 4 bases remained unmatched. The CDR3 consists of 14 residues. CDR3 protein: CSASGLASTDTQYF. For the CDR3, the DNA is TGCAGTGCTTCCGGACTAGCTAGCACAGATACGCAGTATTTT.